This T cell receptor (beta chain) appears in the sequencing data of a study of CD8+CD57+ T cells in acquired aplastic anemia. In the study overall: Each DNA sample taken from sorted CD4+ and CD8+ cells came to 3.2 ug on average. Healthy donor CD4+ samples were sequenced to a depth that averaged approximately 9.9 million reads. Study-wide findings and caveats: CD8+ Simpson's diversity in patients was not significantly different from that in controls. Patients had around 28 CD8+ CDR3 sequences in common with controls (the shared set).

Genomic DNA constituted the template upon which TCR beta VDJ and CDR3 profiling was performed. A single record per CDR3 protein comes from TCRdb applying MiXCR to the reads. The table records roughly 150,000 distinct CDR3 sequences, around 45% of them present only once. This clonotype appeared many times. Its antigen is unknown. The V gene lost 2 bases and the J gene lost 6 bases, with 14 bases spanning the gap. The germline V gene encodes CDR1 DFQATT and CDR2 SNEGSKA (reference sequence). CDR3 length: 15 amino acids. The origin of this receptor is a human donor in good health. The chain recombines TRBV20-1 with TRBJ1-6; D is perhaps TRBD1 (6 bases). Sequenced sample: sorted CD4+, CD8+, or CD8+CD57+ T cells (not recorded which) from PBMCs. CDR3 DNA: TGCAGTGCTAGAATATCACAGGGAACTAATTCACCCCTCCACTTT. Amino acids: CSARISQGTNSPLHF.